This TCR beta chain was sequenced during a study of CD8+ T cells in alopecia areata (dated by TCRdb to 2017 to 2018). Regarding the complete study: The treated patients, all with moderate-to-severe alopecia areata, were enrolled in an open-label pilot trial of oral tofacitinib given at 5 to 10 mg twice daily. Amplification of TCRbeta CDR3 regions was done by immunoSEQ multiplex PCR using 35 Vbeta forward primers and 13 Jbeta reverse primers. Tofacitinib-treated patients had biopsies at baseline and at 4 and 24 weeks of treatment, with a later scalp biopsy in several patients. Human TCRbeta sequencing covered scalp tissue and sorted CD4+ and CD8+ peripheral blood T cells from patchy and totalis/universalis alopecia areata patients and healthy controls. Scalp clonality was compared among normal scalp (n=4), patchy alopecia areata scalp (n=8), and alopecia totalis/universalis scalp (n=8). High-throughput TCRbeta sequencing was used to examine T cell clonal expansion in alopecia areata in both the C3H/HeJ mouse model and human patients. RNA was extracted with the PAXgene miRNA kit for fixed scalp, the miRNeasy kit for PBMCs, and the RNeasy kit for mouse skin. Tofacitinib was administered for 6 to 18 months, and 6 months of follow-up off drug were then conducted to assess delayed response and recurrence.

Overall results and qualifications from the work: Higher clonality and more expanded CD8+ clones were observed in lesional scalp than in normal scalp, particularly in alopecia totalis/universalis, a finding suggestive of antigenic drive. Shared TCR sequences between patients were less evident than in mice, which may be partly attributable to HLA diversity in the patient population. Unlike mouse skin, which is dominated by gammadelta T cells, normal human skin has resident alphabeta T cells that are also sequenced, and this complicates analysis of the scalp TCR repertoire.

Inclusive of the bounding cysteine and phenylalanine, the CDR3 is 15 residues long. CDR3 DNA is the only sequence kept; it has 45 bases, read in frame from the first base. The germline V gene supplies CDR1 SGDLS and CDR2 YYNGEE. The V and J ends are trimmed by 4 bases and 3 bases, leaving 14 bases between them. The library was made by the immunoSEQ multiplex PCR assay. RNA was extracted from all samples and reverse transcribed into cDNA as template for TCR sequencing. First-strand cDNA was synthesized using SuperScript III with a 2:1 mix of oligo-dT and random hexamers. Amplification bias was assessed with a synthetic immune receptor repertoire, and residual bias was removed computationally. The published analysis was carried out like this. Raw reads were preprocessed for error removal, and CDR3 was defined according to IMGT conventions as running from the conserved cysteine to phenylalanine. Clonality was computed as 1 minus the Shannon entropy, with the entropy normalized by log2 of the number of productive unique TCRs. CD4 or CD8 identity of scalp clones was inferred by cross-referencing scalp TCRbeta sequences with sorted blood CD4 and CD8 repertoires. Drawn from immuneACCESS, this table holds only the in-frame rearrangements with V and J called that TCRdb kept. Clones are partly lost; checked studies trace under half to an unresolved V gene and leave the rest unexplained. V and J calls and clone size follow that table, whereas D and trimming were derived from the DNA. This sample gives about 150,000 clones in total; over 45% of them show up just once. The ten biggest clones cover over 5.5% of the sample.

Comment on this clone: Its antigen is currently not known. No base-level quality is on record; no much larger clone is a single base apart.

From alopecia areata patients, peripheral blood was collected along with lesional scalp punch biopsies. After PBMCs were isolated by density centrifugation and stained for CD3, CD4 and CD8, a FACSAria was used to sort CD4+ and CD8+ T cells. The sample consisted of CD4+ T cells sorted from blood. This TCR was recovered from a human donor with alopecia areata. The V gene is TRBV9 and the J gene is TRBJ2-1, and perhaps TRBD1 as D gene, on 6 matching bases. The nucleotide sequence is given as TGTGCCAGCAGCCCGCTTTGGACAGTCTACAATGAGCAGTTCTTC. This translates into CASSPLWTVYNEQFF.